A selection of T cell receptor beta chains follows, all from one sample in a study of control samples from healthy donors and cancer patients. TCRdb keeps only in-frame clones here, not all; method: immunoSEQ multiplex PCR. The sample yields around 120,000 clones, roughly 90% seen once. What was sequenced was blood. The receptor source for this set is a woman between 18 and 29 years old in good health. Each CDR3 is given with its conserved first and last residue. The D gene is left open where the match is weak.

d_gene	v_gene	len	j_gene	CDR3aa	CDR3nt
NA	TRBV6-5	14	TRBJ1-2	CASTGRTKTGGYTF	TGTGCCAGCACCGGCAGGACAAAAACAGGGGGCTACACCTTC
NA	TRBV27	15	TRBJ1-4	CASSHRGRSNEKLFF	TGTGCCAGCAGTCATAGGGGACGGTCAAATGAAAAACTGTTTTTT
NA	TRBV7-9	14	TRBJ2-2	CASSLDWAVGELFF	TGTGCCAGCAGCTTAGACTGGGCGGTCGGGGAGCTGTTTTTT
NA	TRBV6-2/TRBV6-3	16	TRBJ2-7	CASSYGIEQGFYEQYF	TGTGCCAGCAGTTACGGGATCGAACAGGGATTCTACGAGCAGTACTTC
NA	TRBV29-1	11	TRBJ2-1	CSVGSLTLQFF	TGCAGCGTTGGTTCCTTGACTCTACAGTTCTTC
NA	TRBV28	12	TRBJ1-2	CASSIHNYGYTF	TGTGCCAGCAGTATACACAACTATGGCTACACCTTC
TRBD2	TRBV7-3	15	TRBJ2-3	CASSLAGGSTDTQYF	TGTGCCAGCAGTTTAGCGGGAGGTAGCACAGATACGCAGTATTTT
TRBD1	TRBV18	15	TRBJ1-4	CASSPQGAASEKLFF	TGTGCCAGCTCACCACAGGGGGCGGCCAGTGAAAAACTGTTTTTT
NA	TRBV14	20	TRBJ1-5	CASSQSERGGRSGSNQPQHF	TGTGCCAGCAGCCAATCGGAGAGAGGGGGTAGATCCGGAAGCAATCAGCCCCAGCATTTT
NA	TRBV7-2	16	TRBJ1-2	CASSPTGSGANYGYTF	TGTGCCAGCAGCCCCACAGGGAGCGGTGCTAACTATGGCTACACCTTC
TRBD1	TRBV3-1/TRBV3-2	15	TRBJ1-2	CASSQRGQGGGGYTF	TGTGCCAGCAGCCAAAGGGGACAGGGGGGTGGTGGCTACACCTTC
TRBD1	TRBV5-1	12	TRBJ1-4	CASSLGSGQGVF	TGCGCCAGCAGCTTGGGATCTGGACAGGGTGTTTTT
TRBD2	TRBV28	15	TRBJ2-3	CASSASSGVADTQYF	TGTGCCAGCAGTGCCTCTAGCGGGGTGGCAGATACGCAGTATTTT